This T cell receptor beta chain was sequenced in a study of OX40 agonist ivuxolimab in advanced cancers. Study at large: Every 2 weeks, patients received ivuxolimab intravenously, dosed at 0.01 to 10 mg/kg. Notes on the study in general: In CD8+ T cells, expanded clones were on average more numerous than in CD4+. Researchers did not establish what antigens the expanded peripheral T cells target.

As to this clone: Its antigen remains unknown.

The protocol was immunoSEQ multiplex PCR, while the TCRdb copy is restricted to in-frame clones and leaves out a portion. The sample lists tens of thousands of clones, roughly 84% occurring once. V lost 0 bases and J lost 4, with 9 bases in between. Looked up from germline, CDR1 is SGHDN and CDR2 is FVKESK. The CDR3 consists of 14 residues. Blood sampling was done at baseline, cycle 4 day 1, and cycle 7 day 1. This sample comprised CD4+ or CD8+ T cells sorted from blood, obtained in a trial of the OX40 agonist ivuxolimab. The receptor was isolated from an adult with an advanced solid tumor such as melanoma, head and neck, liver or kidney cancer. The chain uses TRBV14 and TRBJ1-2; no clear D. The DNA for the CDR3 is TGTGCCAGCAGCCAAGATCGCCGGATCTATGGCTACACCTTC. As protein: CASSQDRRIYGYTF. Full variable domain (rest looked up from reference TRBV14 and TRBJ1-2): EAGVTQFPSHSVIEKGQTVTLRCDPISGHDNLYWYRRVMGKEIKFLLHFVKESKQDESGMPNNRFLAERTGGTYSTLKVQPAELEDSGVYFCASSQDRRIYGYTFGSGTRLTVV.